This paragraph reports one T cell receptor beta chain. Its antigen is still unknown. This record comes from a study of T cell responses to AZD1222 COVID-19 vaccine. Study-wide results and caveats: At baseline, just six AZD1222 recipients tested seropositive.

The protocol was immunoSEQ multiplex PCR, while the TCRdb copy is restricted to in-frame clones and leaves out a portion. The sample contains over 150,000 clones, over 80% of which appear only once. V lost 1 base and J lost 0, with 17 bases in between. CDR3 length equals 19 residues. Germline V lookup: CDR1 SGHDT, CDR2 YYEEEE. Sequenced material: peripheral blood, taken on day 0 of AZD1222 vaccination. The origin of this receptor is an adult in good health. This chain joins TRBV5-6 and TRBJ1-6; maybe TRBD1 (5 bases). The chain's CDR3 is CASSLSLGVYRSYNSPLHF. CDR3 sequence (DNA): TGTGCCAGCAGCTTGTCGTTAGGGGTTTATCGCTCCTATAATTCACCCCTCCACTTT.